Presented here are 8 T cell receptor beta chains from one specimen sequenced in a study of a mutant IDH1 vaccine in newly diagnosed glioma. Profiling relied on immunoSEQ multiplex PCR, and the TCRdb table lists in-frame clones only, not all of them. This sample carries roughly 61,000 clones, around 80% of them seen once, and the ten largest clones take about 6%. Sample time point: week 11, during vaccination. Every vaccination contained 300 ug of the mutant IDH1 20-mer peptide and was paired with topical imiquimod. These receptors have no identified antigens. This specimen was PBMCs, taken from a glioma patient whose treatment included an IDH1 peptide vaccine. All receptors derive from a man in his fifties with glioma.

The sample holds a few counts of this clone. The chain is built from TRBV28 and TRBJ2-7; maybe TRBD2 (6 bases). Germline lookup yields CDR1 MDHEN and CDR2 SYDVKM. There are 13 residues in the CDR3. The V gene lost 4 bases and the J gene lost 11 bases, with 18 bases spanning the gap. The CDR3 loop reads CASSSGPSSGEYF. The CDR3 DNA follows: TGTGCCAGCAGTTCCGGCCCCTCCTCGGGGGAGTACTTC.

This rearrangement joins TRBV30 to TRBJ1-1; TRBD1 is a possible D gene (6 bases). CDR1 GTSNPN and CDR2 SVGIG come from the germline V gene (reference sequence). Trimming removed 3 bases at V and 10 bases at J, with 12 bases between. The CDR3 length is 11 residues. The CDR3 loop is CAWRLIRGAFF. CDR3 coding DNA: TGTGCCTGGAGGTTGATCAGGGGAGCTTTCTTT. The full variable domain, rest sourced from reference TRBV30 and TRBJ1-1, is SQTIHQWPATLVQPVGSPLSLECTVEGTSNPNLYWYRQAAGRGLQLLFYSVGIGQISSEVPQNLSASRPQDRQFILSSKKLLLSDSGFYLCAWRLIRGAFFGQGTRLTVV.

J is TRBJ2-7 and V is TRBV10-2, with a weak D call TRBD2 (5 bases). The CDR3 length is 12 residues. Trimming removed 7 bases at V and 0 bases at J, with 7 bases between. Germline assignment: CDR1 WSHSY and CDR2 SAAADI. Here the CDR3 reads CASKTSSYEQYF. In DNA, the CDR3 is TGCGCCAGCAAAACTAGCTCCTACGAGCAGTACTTC.

The chain carries TRBV29-1 and TRBJ1-5; 9 positions agree with TRBD1. The CDR3 extends over 13 amino acids. Germline assignment: CDR1 SQVTM and CDR2 ANQGSEA. V gave up 6 bases and J gave up 4 bases; unmatched junction bases: 4. The CDR3 sequence: CSVGQGMNQPQHF. In DNA, the CDR3 is TGCAGCGTAGGACAGGGGATGAATCAGCCCCAGCATTTT.

This chain joins TRBV20-1 and TRBJ1-1, with D possibly being TRBD1 (6 bases). V dropped 0 bases and J dropped 7 bases, with 6 bases sitting between them. Per germline, CDR1 DFQATT and CDR2 SNEGSKA (reference sequence). The CDR3 is 11 residues long. The CDR3 DNA follows: TGCAGTGCTAGAGAGGACAGTGAAGCTTTCTTT. Its translation: CSAREDSEAFF.

The chain joins TRBV6-5 to TRBJ1-1; D unclear. The V gene's germline CDR1 is MNHEY and CDR2 SVGAGI. The V gene lost 0 bases and the J gene lost 2 bases, with 10 bases spanning the gap. The CDR3 is 15 amino acids. CDR3 DNA sequence: TGTGCCAGCAGTTACTCCGAGGGCCGCAACACTGAAGCTTTCTTT. This translates into CASSYSEGRNTEAFF.

This clone was observed a single time. The rearrangement joins TRBV5-6 to TRBJ2-7, with 9 bases that match TRBD2. Trimming at V came to 7 bases and at J to 7 bases, leaving 9 bases not matched to a gene. This CDR3 is built from 13 residues. The germline V gene has CDR1 SGHDT and CDR2 YYEEEE. The CDR3 protein is CASGLAGPREQYF. CDR3 coding DNA: TGTGCCAGCGGGCTAGCGGGGCCGAGGGAGCAGTACTTC.

This chain joins TRBV19 and TRBJ1-5, with TRBD1 matching 11 bases. The CDR3 is 15 residues long. CDR1 and CDR2 from the germline V gene are LNHDA and SQIVND (reference sequence). J lost 5 bases, V lost 2 bases, and 2 bases had no gene match. In DNA form, the CDR3 reads TGTGCCAGTAGTATAAGGGGACAGGGGGATCAGCCCCAGCATTTT. This gives the protein CASSIRGQGDQPQHF.